This TCR beta chain was recovered during a study of T cells in tumors after PD-1 blockade. The overall study: A subset received ongoing vismodegib 150 mg daily alongside anti-PD-1 therapy. Findings and limits, study-wide: Blood contained about 45% of the tumor's TCR clonotypes.

Input was about 616 ng to 6,500 ng of genomic DNA from tumor or blood. On this clone: Its cognate antigen is unknown.

There are 18 residues in the CDR3. J gave up 6 bases and V 0 bases, and 12 bases lay outside the gene matches. Here immunoSEQ multiplex PCR was the method, and the copy in TCRdb shows in-frame clones only, minus some. The sample shows around 51,000 clones, over 75% of them seen only once. The sequence derives from a human donor with basal cell carcinoma. The sample consisted of PBMCs, taken before anti-PD-1 treatment. The chain joins TRBV6-7 to TRBJ2-7, with 12 bases that match TRBD2. TRBV6-7 is designated an ORF whose function remains uncertain. CDR3 in amino acids: CASSYSPLLAGGRGEQYF. CDR3 DNA: TGTGCCAGCAGTTACTCGCCCCTACTAGCGGGGGGCCGGGGCGAGCAGTACTTC.